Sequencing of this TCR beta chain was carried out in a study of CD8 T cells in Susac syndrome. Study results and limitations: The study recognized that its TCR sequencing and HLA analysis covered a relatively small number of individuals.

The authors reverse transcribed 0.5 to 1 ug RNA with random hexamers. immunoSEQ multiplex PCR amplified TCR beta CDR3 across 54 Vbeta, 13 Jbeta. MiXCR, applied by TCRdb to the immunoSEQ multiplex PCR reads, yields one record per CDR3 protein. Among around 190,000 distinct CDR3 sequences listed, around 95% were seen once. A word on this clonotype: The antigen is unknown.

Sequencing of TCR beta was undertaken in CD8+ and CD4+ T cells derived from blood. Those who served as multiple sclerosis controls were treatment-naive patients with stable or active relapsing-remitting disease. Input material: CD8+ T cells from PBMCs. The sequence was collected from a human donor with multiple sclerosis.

The CDR3 reads CASSPLLAGLYEQYF. CDR3 coding DNA: TGTGCCAGCAGCCCCCTGCTAGCGGGGTTGTACGAGCAGTACTTC. The V and J genes are TRBV7-9 and TRBJ2-7; 9 bases line up with TRBD2. The V and J ends lost 5 bases and 4 bases, in that order; junction bases with no gene match: 9. CDR1 and CDR2 (germline): SEHNR, FQNEAQ (reference sequence). CDR3 length equals 15 residues.